This TCR beta chain is drawn from a study of T cell responses to AZD1222 COVID-19 vaccine. Whole-study results and caveats: Spike-specific TCR breadth rose after two AZD1222 doses, and depth rose as well. Baseline seropositives among AZD1222 recipients totaled only five or six.

There are 15 residues in the CDR3. With 4 bases removed from V and 0 bases from J, the gap between germline ends came to 13 bases. Germline loops: CDR1 LNHDA, CDR2 SQIVND (reference sequence). Sequenced by immunoSEQ multiplex PCR; TCRdb stores in-frame clones only, minus some. The sample holds 90,000 to 150,000 clones, more than 80% seen once. A note on this clone: Its antigen is unidentified.

This TCR derives from an adult who received the MenACWY meningococcal vaccine as a control. The sample consisted of peripheral blood, taken 28 days after the second dose of the MenACWY control vaccine. The chain uses TRBV19 and TRBJ2-7; tentatively, D is TRBD2 (5 bases). This CDR3 reads CASSTDSQSSYEQYF. The CDR3 region has the DNA TGTGCCAGTAGTACGGACTCACAAAGCTCCTACGAGCAGTACTTC. Complete variable domain (other parts from reference TRBV19 and TRBJ2-7): DGGITQSPKYLFRKEGQNVTLSCEQNLNHDAMYWYRQDPGQGLRLIYYSQIVNDFQKGDIAEGYSVSREKKESFPLTVTSAQKNPTAFYLCASSTDSQSSYEQYFGPGTRLTVT.